This TCR beta chain was sequenced for a study of blood T cell repertoires in COVID-19. Turning to the study itself: Samples of COVID-19 (acute and convalescent) were obtained from the United States, Italy and Spain. Sample material is recorded as cDNA or gDNA derived from T cells, B-cell-depleted T cells, or PBMCs.

Those who participated ranged in age from roughly 18 to 90 years and resided in approximately 23 US areas. The repertoire was sequenced with immunoSEQ multiplex PCR; TCRdb's copy has only in-frame clones and lacks some. The data hold hundreds of thousands of clones, with around 82% observed a single time. V was clipped by 5 bases and J by 5 bases; unmatched bases: 12. Germline V gives CDR1 MDHEN, CDR2 SYDVKM. The CDR3 length is 16 residues. The sequenced sample was PBMCs or T cells enriched from blood (not recorded which). This receptor was obtained from a man younger than 40 with acute COVID-19. V gene TRBV28 combines with J gene TRBJ1-5, with 7 bases that match TRBD1. The CDR3 sequence: CASSPPTDRPHQPQHF. The CDR3 nucleotides read TGTGCCAGCAGTCCCCCAACGGACAGGCCACATCAGCCCCAGCATTTT. Full variable domain (missing parts from reference TRBV28 and TRBJ1-5): DVKVTQSSRYLVKRTGEKVFLECVQDMDHENMFWYRQDPGLGLRLIYFSYDVKMKEKGDIPEGYSVSREKKERFSLILESASTNQTSMYLCASSPPTDRPHQPQHFGDGTRLSIL.